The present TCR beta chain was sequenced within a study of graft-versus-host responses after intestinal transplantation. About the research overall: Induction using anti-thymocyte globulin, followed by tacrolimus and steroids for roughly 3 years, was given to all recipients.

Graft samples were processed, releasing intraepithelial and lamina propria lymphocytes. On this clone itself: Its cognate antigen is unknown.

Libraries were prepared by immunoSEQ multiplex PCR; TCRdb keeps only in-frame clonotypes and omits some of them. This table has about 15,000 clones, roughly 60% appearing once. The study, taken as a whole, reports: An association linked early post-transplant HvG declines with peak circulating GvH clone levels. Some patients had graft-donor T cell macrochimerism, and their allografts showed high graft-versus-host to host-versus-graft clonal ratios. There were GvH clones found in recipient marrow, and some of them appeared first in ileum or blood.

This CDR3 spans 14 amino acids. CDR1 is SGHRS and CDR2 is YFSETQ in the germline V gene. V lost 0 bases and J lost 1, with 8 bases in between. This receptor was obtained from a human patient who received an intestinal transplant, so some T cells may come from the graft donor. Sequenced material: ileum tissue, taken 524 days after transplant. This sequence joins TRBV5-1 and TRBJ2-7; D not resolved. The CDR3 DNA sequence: TGCGCCAGCAGCTTGGGACTGGATTCCTACGAGCAGTACTTC. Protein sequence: CASSLGLDSYEQYF.